This record covers a single T cell receptor (beta chain). Antigen specificity is unknown. This sample is part of a study of T-cell memory formation after mild COVID-19. At the level of the study: Largely donor-specific sequence clusters came from a couple of donors. Overall study results and limits: Clones that shrank (day 15 to 85) were balanced CD4/CD8, whereas later expanders leaned CD4+. Pre-infection memory harbored some responding clones, suggesting cross-reactive memory joined.

Germline V CDR1 and CDR2: SEHNR, FQNEAQ (reference sequence). This CDR3 has 14 residues. The germline V and J ends were trimmed by 2 bases and 4 bases, with 10 bases remaining between them. UMIs and sample barcodes were carried by the TCR alpha and TCR beta cDNA libraries that 5'RACE produced using constant-segment primers. TCRdb passed the 5' RACE reads through MiXCR, listing each CDR3 protein once. This sample carries about 160,000 distinct CDR3 sequences, around 30% of them seen once, and the ten largest clones take 12%. The receptor's source is an adult woman who had mild COVID-19 (a few samples of this study predate the infection). Cell type and time point are not known. The rearrangement joins TRBV7-9 to TRBJ2-3; possibly TRBD1 for D (5 bases). Sample: PBMCs or a T cell subset sorted from them (not recorded which). The CDR3 is CASSLLRGADTQYF. The CDR3 bases are TGTGCCAGCAGCTTACTTAGGGGCGCAGATACGCAGTATTTT.